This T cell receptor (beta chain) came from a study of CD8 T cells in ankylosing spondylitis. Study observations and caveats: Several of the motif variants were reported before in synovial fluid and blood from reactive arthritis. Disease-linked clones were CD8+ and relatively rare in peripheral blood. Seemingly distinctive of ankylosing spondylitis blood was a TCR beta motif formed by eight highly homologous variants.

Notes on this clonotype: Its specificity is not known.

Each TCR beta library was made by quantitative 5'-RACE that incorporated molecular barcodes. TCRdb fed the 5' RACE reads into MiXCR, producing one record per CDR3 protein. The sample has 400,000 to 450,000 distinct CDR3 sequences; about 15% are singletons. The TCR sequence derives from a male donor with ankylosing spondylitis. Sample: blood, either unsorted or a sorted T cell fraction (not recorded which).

The CDR3 region has the DNA TGTGCCAGCGGGACCAGTTGGGACACTGAAGCTTTCTTT. Translated: CASGTSWDTEAFF. The chain employs TRBV6-1 and TRBJ1-1; TRBD1 is a possible D gene (5 bases). The CDR3 is made up of 13 amino acids. Per the germline V gene, CDR1 is MNHNS and CDR2 is SASEGT. The V end lost 8 bases, the J end lost 3 bases, and 13 bases lay between the germline ends.